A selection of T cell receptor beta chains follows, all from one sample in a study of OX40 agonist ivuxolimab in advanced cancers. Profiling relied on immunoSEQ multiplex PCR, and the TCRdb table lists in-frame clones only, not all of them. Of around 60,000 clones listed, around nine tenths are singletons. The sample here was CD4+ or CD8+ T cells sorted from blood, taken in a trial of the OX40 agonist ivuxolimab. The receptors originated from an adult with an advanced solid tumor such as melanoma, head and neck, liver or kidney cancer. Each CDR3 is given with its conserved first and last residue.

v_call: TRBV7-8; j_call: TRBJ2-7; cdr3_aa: CASSLVNRGKYF
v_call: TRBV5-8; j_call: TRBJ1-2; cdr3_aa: CASTLLWDKNGYTF
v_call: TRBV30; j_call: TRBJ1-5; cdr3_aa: CAWSASGGISNQPQHF
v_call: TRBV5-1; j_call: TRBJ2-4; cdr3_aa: CASSGVGAKNIQYF
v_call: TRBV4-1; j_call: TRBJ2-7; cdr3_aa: CASSQAPTGKYEQYF
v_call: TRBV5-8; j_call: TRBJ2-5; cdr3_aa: CASSFITQYF
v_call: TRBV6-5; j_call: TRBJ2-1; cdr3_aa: CATRVGGPEYEQFF
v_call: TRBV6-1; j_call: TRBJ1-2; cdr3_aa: CASTPGQGTYTF
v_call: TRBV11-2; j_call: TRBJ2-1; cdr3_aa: CASNSHSSYNEQFF
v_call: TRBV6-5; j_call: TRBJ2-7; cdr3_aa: CASSPSVGRNEQYF
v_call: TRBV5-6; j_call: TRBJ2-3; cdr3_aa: CASCAGLAGTDTQYF
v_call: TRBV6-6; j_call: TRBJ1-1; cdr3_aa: CASSSSDRASLAEAFF
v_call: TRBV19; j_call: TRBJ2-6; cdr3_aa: CASSNSRSGANVLTF